This is a list of T cell receptor beta chains from one sample in a study of OX40 agonist ivuxolimab in advanced cancers. Measured with immunoSEQ multiplex PCR; TCRdb has only the in-frame clones, and not every one. The repertoire consists of over 30,000 clones, with roughly four fifths occurring once and the leading ten covering 2.6%. Sequenced here: CD4+ or CD8+ T cells sorted from blood, sampled in a trial of the OX40 agonist ivuxolimab. The receptors shown here come from an adult with an advanced solid tumor such as melanoma, head and neck, liver or kidney cancer. Each CDR3 is given with its conserved first and last residue. The D gene is left open where the match is weak. Clone size is not always given. Where it is, it says once, few, many or a class for expanded clones.

J gene | clone size | V gene | D gene | CDR3 DNA | CDR3 protein
TRBJ2-1 | - | TRBV28 | - | TGTGCCAGCAGTTTGGACCAGGGTATGGGGCGGGAGCAGTTCTTC | CASSLDQGMGREQFF
TRBJ1-5 | - | TRBV7-2 | - | TGTGCCAGCAGCGACCCTGGACGGGGAAATCAGCCCCAGCATTTT | CASSDPGRGNQPQHF
TRBJ1-6 | few | TRBV13 | - | TGTGCCAGCAGCTTAAGGGCCCATAATTCACCCCTCCACTTT | CASSLRAHNSPLHF
TRBJ2-2 | - | TRBV5-1 | - | TGCGCCAGCAGCCTTACCAGGGCAAACACCGGGGAGCTGTTTTTT | CASSLTRANTGELFF
TRBJ2-5 | - | TRBV5-1 | - | TGCGCCAGCAGCTTGAGCGGTAGCTACCAGGCGCAACAAGAGACCCAGTACTTC | CASSLSGSYQAQQETQYF
TRBJ2-1 | few | TRBV5-1 | - | TGCGCCAGCAGCTCCCGCTACAATGAGCAGTTCTTC | CASSSRYNEQFF
TRBJ1-4 | - | TRBV6-6 | - | TGTGCCAGCAGTTACGGGGGATTAGGCGAAAAACTGTTTTTT | CASSYGGLGEKLFF
TRBJ2-1 | - | TRBV13 | - | TGTGCCAGCAGCTTTCCCTCGGGTGGTTCCTACAATGAGCAGTTCTTC | CASSFPSGGSYNEQFF
TRBJ1-1 | - | TRBV6-5 | - | TGTGCCAGCAGTTCCCCAAAGGCGGGACGCACTGAAGCTTTCTTT | CASSSPKAGRTEAFF
TRBJ1-1 | few | TRBV2 | TRBD1 | TGTGCCAGCAGGGCCCTAGGACAGGGAGCCACTGAAGCTTTCTTT | CASRALGQGATEAFF
TRBJ2-2 | - | TRBV19 | TRBD2 | TGTGCCAGTAGTCCAACGGGAGGGTCCGGGGAGCTGTTTTTT | CASSPTGGSGELFF
TRBJ2-3 | - | TRBV28 | - | TGTGCCAGCAGTCCGGCACTCCCGGCTCCAGATACGCAGTATTTT | CASSPALPAPDTQYF
TRBJ1-2 | - | TRBV5-1 | TRBD1 | TGCGCCAGCAGCTGGGATACCATACAGGGGGCTAGGGATGGCTACACCTTC | CASSWDTIQGARDGYTF
TRBJ2-5 | - | TRBV7-9 | - | TGTGCCAGCAGCTTAGTTGTGGGCAGGAGAGAGACCCAGTACTTC | CASSLVVGRRETQYF
TRBJ2-2 | - | TRBV4-3 | - | TGCGCCAGCAGCCAAGATCCAACCGCGAACACCGGGGAGCTGTTTTTT | CASSQDPTANTGELFF
TRBJ2-5 | - | TRBV7-2 | TRBD1 | TGTGCCAGCAGCTTAGGGGGCAGGGGGCGGAGAGAGACCCAGTACTTC | CASSLGGRGRRETQYF
TRBJ1-2 | few | TRBV4-3 | - | TGCGCCAGCAGCCAAGAGATAGCTGAGCGGGGGCGAGTCTATGGCTACACCTTC | CASSQEIAERGRVYGYTF
TRBJ2-3 | - | TRBV12-5 | - | TGTGCTAGTCTCGCGGGGCTTTCTAGCACAGATACGCAGTATTTT | CASLAGLSSTDTQYF
TRBJ1-6 | - | TRBV5-1 | TRBD1 | TGCGCCAGCAGCTTGGCGGTTTCAGGGGGAAATTCACCCCTCCACTTT | CASSLAVSGGNSPLHF
TRBJ2-5 | once | TRBV14 | - | TGTGCCAGCAGCCAAGAATTAACCATAGGTGGCATTGAGACCCAGTACTTC | CASSQELTIGGIETQYF
TRBJ2-7 | - | TRBV10-3 | - | TGTGCCATCAGTGAGTCGCGGGAGCAGTACTTC | CAISESREQYF
TRBJ1-2 | - | TRBV21-1 | - | TGTGCCAGCACCGGAGGGACCGTTGATGCTAACTATGGCTACACCTTC | CASTGGTVDANYGYTF
TRBJ2-7 | - | TRBV27 | - | TGTGCCAGCAGTCACAGGGGAGGATCCTACGAGCAGTACTTC | CASSHRGGSYEQYF
TRBJ2-3 | once | TRBV11-3 | TRBD2 | TGTGCCAGCAGCCACTCACTAGCGGGAGTTTCAGATACGCAGTATTTT | CASSHSLAGVSDTQYF
TRBJ2-5 | - | TRBV28 | TRBD1 | TGTGCCAGCAGTCCCAACCTAGGGACAGGGGAGGGAGAGACCCAGTACTTC | CASSPNLGTGEGETQYF
TRBJ2-1 | - | TRBV5-6 | TRBD2 | TGTGCCAGCAGCCGCGGACTAGCGGGGAGTCGTTTCGATGAGCAGTTCTTC | CASSRGLAGSRFDEQFF
TRBJ1-4 | - | TRBV7-2 | - | TGTGCCAGCAGTTCCCAGTGGGGGGATGAAAAACTGTTTTTT | CASSSQWGDEKLFF
TRBJ2-3 | - | TRBV19 | TRBD2 | TGTGCCAGTAAGCCGGGACTAGTGAGCCTGGGCACAGATACGCAGTATTTT | CASKPGLVSLGTDTQYF
TRBJ2-3 | - | TRBV7-2 | - | TGTGCCAGCAGCTCCAGCGGAACTAGCACAGATACGCAGTATTTT | CASSSSGTSTDTQYF
TRBJ2-2 | few | TRBV30 | - | TGTGCCTGGGGTTCGGGCCTCAACACCGGGGAGCTGTTTTTT | CAWGSGLNTGELFF
TRBJ2-7 | - | TRBV5-6 | TRBD2 | TGTGCCAGCAGCCGAAGACGGACTAGCTCCTACGAGCAGTACTTC | CASSRRRTSSYEQYF
TRBJ2-1 | once | TRBV6-1 | - | TGTGCCATCCAAGACTTCAATGAGCAGTTCTTC | CAIQDFNEQFF
TRBJ2-3 | - | TRBV10-2 | TRBD2 | TGCGCCAGCAGTGAGTCTGGGAGGGGTACGCAGTATTTT | CASSESGRGTQYF
TRBJ1-4 | - | TRBV15 | - | TGTGCCACCAGCAGGGGGGGCGACGAAAAACTGTTTTTT | CATSRGGDEKLFF
TRBJ2-1 | - | TRBV6-5 | - | TGTGCCAGCAGTTACCGGGAGTACAATGAGCAGTTCTTC | CASSYREYNEQFF
TRBJ2-3 | - | TRBV10-1 | - | TGCGCCAGCAGCCGGGACGACCGCACAGATACGCAGTATTTT | CASSRDDRTDTQYF
TRBJ2-1 | once | TRBV6-6 | - | TGTGCCAGCAGTTGGGGTAGCAGATATGAGCAGTTCTTC | CASSWGSRYEQFF
TRBJ2-5 | - | TRBV9 | TRBD1 | TGTGCCAGCAGCACCGGGACAGCTCAAGAGACCCAGTACTTC | CASSTGTAQETQYF
TRBJ2-1 | - | TRBV5-1 | TRBD1 | TGCGCCAGCAGCTTGACACAGGGGGACTACAATGAGCAGTTCTTC | CASSLTQGDYNEQFF
TRBJ2-7 | once | TRBV18 | - | TGTGCCAGCTCACCACTGGCGAGGAGCTACGAGCAGTACTTC | CASSPLARSYEQYF
TRBJ1-1 | few | TRBV6-6 | - | TGTGCCAGCAGTTACTCTCAGGGGCGGAACACTGAAGCTTTCTTT | CASSYSQGRNTEAFF
TRBJ2-7 | - | TRBV6-5 | TRBD1 | TGTGCCAGCAGCCCGGGGACAGCCTACGAGCAGTACTTC | CASSPGTAYEQYF